This TCR beta chain was captured by sequencing in a study of T cell repertoires in cytomegalovirus infection. Whole-study context: Use of recently identified HLA-C-restricted and well-studied HLA-B-restricted CMV epitopes was part of the study.

Via MiXCR, TCRdb re-called the reads, giving one row per CDR3 protein. The sample includes about 920,000 distinct CDR3 sequences, about a third of them seen just once. Only one count was recorded for this clonotype. Antigen: not known. A read error may produce the germline difference seen at one junction end. The germline V gene has CDR1 DFQATT and CDR2 SNEGSKA (reference sequence). The CDR3 is made up of 14 amino acids. Study findings and constraints: CMV carriers with the relevant HLA were identified by cumulative public TCR beta family frequency. Predominance within the ex vivo response was attributable to HLA-C-restricted CMV-specific TCR beta clonotypes.

The receptor's source is a human donor in good health (CMV status not recorded). Some clones in this sample may be carry-over from other donors' samples. The rearrangement joins TRBV20-1 to TRBJ2-7, with 8 bases identical to TRBD2. Here the sequenced sample was cultured CD8+ T cells from PBMCs, taken from culture after CMV antigen stimulation. The CDR3 nucleotides are TGCAGTGCTGGAGATCGGGGGGGAAGCCACGAGCAGTACTTC. Protein: CSAGDRGGSHEQYF.